The clone carrying this T cell receptor beta chain was found once. As yet, its antigen is unknown. Produced via immunoSEQ multiplex PCR; TCRdb's table is partial and in-frame only. This table has about 270,000 clones, roughly 93% appearing once. Trimming took 6 bases from V and 3 from J; bases not matched to a gene: 5. CDR1 is MNHEY and CDR2 is SMNVEV in the germline V gene (reference sequence). The CDR3 is made up of 14 amino acids. The data were taken from a study of T cell responses to AZD1222 COVID-19 vaccine. Study results and limitations: With two AZD1222 doses given, Spike-specific TCR breadth and depth both rose.

This sequence originates from an adult who received the AZD1222 COVID-19 vaccine. Material: peripheral blood, obtained 28 days after the second AZD1222 dose. This chain connects TRBV27 to TRBJ2-7; TRBD2 aligns across 10 bases. The CDR3 protein is CASSNSGRHYEQYF. The CDR3 bases are TGTGCCAGCAGCAATAGCGGGAGGCACTACGAGCAGTACTTC.